This T cell receptor (beta chain) was observed in a study of early T cells in non-severe SARS-CoV-2 infection. Study-level information: Sequencing input comprised bulk RNA from unsorted whole blood; chain pairing was not available.

Each cDNA molecule carried a unique molecular identifier. TCRdb re-analysed the 5' RACE reads in MiXCR, keeping a single row per CDR3 protein. The data show 40,000 to 45,000 distinct CDR3 sequences, roughly 4.7% seen once. Study observations and caveats: Lookups in VDJdb leaned toward anti-spike CD8 responses and missed private and CD4 specificities.

There are many counts of this clonotype. Its antigen is as yet unknown. CDR1 and CDR2 from the germline V gene are SGHVS and FNYEAQ. V was clipped by 4 bases and J by 3 bases; unmatched bases: 3. The CDR3 length is 13 residues. The TCR comes from an adult who was a healthcare worker with PCR-confirmed SARS-CoV-2 infection or an uninfected control (not recorded which). The genes are TRBV7-6 and TRBJ2-7, with TRBD2 matching 7 bases. The sample taken for sequencing was whole blood. CDR3 sequence (DNA): TGTGCCAGCAGCTCCTGGGGGGGCTACGAGCAGTACTTC. Residues: CASSSWGGYEQYF.